This T cell receptor (beta chain) was sequenced for a study of cytomegalovirus exposure and HLA in healthy donors. 60 Vbeta and 13 Jbeta primers were used in PCR. TCRdb's table, derived via immunoSEQ multiplex PCR, lists solely in-frame clones and lacks some. The sample's table shows 77,000 or so clones. Germline assignment: CDR1 ENHRY and CDR2 SYGVKD. The CDR3 has 15 amino acids. Trimming cost V 3 bases and J 7 bases; bases outside gene matches: 9. Sample: PBMCs. The chain combines TRBV10-3 with TRBJ2-3; 8 nucleotides line up with TRBD2. The source of this sequence is a man younger than 45 in good health and CMV-seronegative. Here the CDR3 reads CAISDRVGGGYTQYF. CDR3 DNA sequence: TGTGCCATCAGTGATAGGGTCGGGGGGGGCTATACGCAGTATTTT.